This TCR beta chain was recorded in a study of blood T cell repertoires in COVID-19. About the research overall: Acute and convalescent COVID-19 samples came from the United States, Italy and Spain.

Seattle's cohort entered during active infection and was followed longitudinally. The trim removed 1 base at V and 4 bases at J, leaving 4 bases unmatched. The CDR3 runs to 15 residues. CDR1 is SGHNT, CDR2 YYREEE, per germline (reference sequence). Sequencing was performed with immunoSEQ multiplex PCR; in TCRdb, only in-frame clones are kept and a portion is missing. The sample holds hundreds of thousands of clones, roughly 76% seen once. This chain joins TRBV5-4 and TRBJ1-4; 7 positions agree with TRBD1. The sample taken for sequencing was peripheral blood. The sequence was obtained from an elderly woman with COVID-19, enrolled during active disease. DNA for the CDR3: TGTGCCAGCAGCTTGTCAGGGGGACTTAATGAAAAACTGTTTTTT. It yields the protein CASSLSGGLNEKLFF.